This paragraph reports one T cell receptor (beta chain). V dropped 2 bases and J dropped 0 bases, with 8 bases sitting between them. The germline V gene encodes CDR1 MNHEY and CDR2 SMNVEV (reference sequence). CDR3 length: 15 amino acids. immunoSEQ v3.0 was run at survey level. Libraries were prepared by immunoSEQ multiplex PCR; TCRdb keeps only in-frame clonotypes and omits some of them. The sample carries under 50,000 clones, about 86% recorded once. The data stem from a study of long-term antiretroviral therapy in people with HIV. This receptor was obtained from a woman aged 18-29 years with HIV. The rearrangement links TRBV27 to TRBJ2-1; D not certain. Sequences were derived from unsorted PBMCs, sampled just before starting antiretroviral therapy. This CDR3 reads CASSLAVHSYNEQFF. The CDR3 nucleotides read TGTGCCAGCAGTTTAGCGGTTCACTCCTACAATGAGCAGTTCTTC.